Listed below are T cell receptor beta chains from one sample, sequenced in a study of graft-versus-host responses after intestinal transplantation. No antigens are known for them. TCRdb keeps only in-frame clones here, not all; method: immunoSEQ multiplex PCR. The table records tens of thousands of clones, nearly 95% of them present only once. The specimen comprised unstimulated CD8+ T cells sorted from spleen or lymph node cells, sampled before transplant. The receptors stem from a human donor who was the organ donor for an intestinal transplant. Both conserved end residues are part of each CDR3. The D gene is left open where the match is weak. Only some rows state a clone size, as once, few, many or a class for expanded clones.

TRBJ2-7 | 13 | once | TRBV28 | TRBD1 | TGTGCCAGCACTTCGACAGGGTCCTACGAGCAGTACTTC | CASTSTGSYEQYF
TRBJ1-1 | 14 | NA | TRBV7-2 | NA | TGTGCCAGCAGCTGGGACAACATGAACACTGAAGCTTTCTTT | CASSWDNMNTEAFF
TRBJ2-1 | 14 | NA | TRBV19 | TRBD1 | TGTGCCAGTTCCCGGACAGGGAAATTCAATGAGCAGTTCTTC | CASSRTGKFNEQFF
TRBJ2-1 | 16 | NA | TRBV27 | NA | TGTGCCAGCAGTCAAACCCCGGGACTCCTCTTGTATGAGCAGTTCTTC | CASSQTPGLLLYEQFF
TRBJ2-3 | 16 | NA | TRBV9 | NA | TGTGCCAGCAGCGTAGAAAAAAGCGGGTATACAGATACGCAGTATTTT | CASSVEKSGYTDTQYF
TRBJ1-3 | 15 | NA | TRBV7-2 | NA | TGTGCCAGCAGCTTCCACTCCGACACCGGAAACACCATATATTTT | CASSFHSDTGNTIYF
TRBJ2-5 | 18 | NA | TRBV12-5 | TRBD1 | TGTGCTAGTGGCCATGAACGAGCAAGGGGGCAGGGCTGCGAGACCCAGTACTTC | CASGHERARGQGCETQYF
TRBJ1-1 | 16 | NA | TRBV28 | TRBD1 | TGTGCCAGCAGTTTAGACAGGGAGATTGGCCACACTGAAGCTTTCTTT | CASSLDREIGHTEAFF
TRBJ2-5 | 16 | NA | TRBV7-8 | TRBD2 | TGTGCCAGCAGCTCCCCGGGACTAGCTCCCCAAGAGACCCAGTACTTC | CASSSPGLAPQETQYF
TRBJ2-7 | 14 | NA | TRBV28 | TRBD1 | TGTGCCAGCAGGACAGGGGACCTCGCCTACGAGCAGTACTTT | CASRTGDLAYEQYF
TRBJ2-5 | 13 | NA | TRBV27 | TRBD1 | TGTGCCAGCAGTTTATGGACAGGAGAGACCCAGTACTTC | CASSLWTGETQYF
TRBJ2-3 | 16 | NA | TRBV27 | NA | TGTGCCAGCAGTTTATCGAGGCAAATGAGGGGGGATACGCAGTATTTT | CASSLSRQMRGDTQYF
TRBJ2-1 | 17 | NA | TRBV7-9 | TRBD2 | TGTGCCAGCAGCTTTCCTAGGACTAGCGGGAGTCCCCATGAGCAGTTCTTC | CASSFPRTSGSPHEQFF
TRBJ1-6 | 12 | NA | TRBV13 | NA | TGTGCCAGCAGCTCCAGGGGTTCACCCCTCCACTTT | CASSSRGSPLHF
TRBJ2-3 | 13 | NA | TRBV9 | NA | TGTGCCAGCAGCGTAGAGGACGGAGATACGCAGTATTTT | CASSVEDGDTQYF
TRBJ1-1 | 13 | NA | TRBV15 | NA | TGTGCCACCAGCAAATCAGGGATGACTGAAGCTTTCTTT | CATSKSGMTEAFF
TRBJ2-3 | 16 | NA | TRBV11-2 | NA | TGTGCCAGCAGCTTAGAAGGCCCCCGTCCCAAGGATACGCAGTATTTT | CASSLEGPRPKDTQYF
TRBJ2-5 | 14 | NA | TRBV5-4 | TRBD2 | TGTGCCAGCAGCTCATGGACTAGTGGGGAGACCCAGTACTTC | CASSSWTSGETQYF
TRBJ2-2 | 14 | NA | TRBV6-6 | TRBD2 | TGTGCCAGCGGTAGCGGGAGGAACACCGGGGAGCTGTTTTTT | CASGSGRNTGELFF
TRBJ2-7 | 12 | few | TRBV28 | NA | TGTGCCAGCAGTCCACCAGAATACGAGCAGTACTTC | CASSPPEYEQYF
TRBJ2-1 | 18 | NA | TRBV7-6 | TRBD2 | TGTGCCAGCAGCTCACTAGCGGGAGGGCCTAAGTCCTACAATGAGCAGTTCTTC | CASSSLAGGPKSYNEQFF
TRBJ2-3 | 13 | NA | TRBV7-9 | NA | TGTGCCAGCAGCTTAGGGGGAGCAGATACGCAGTATTTT | CASSLGGADTQYF
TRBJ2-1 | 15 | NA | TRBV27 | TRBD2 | TGTGCCAGCAGGGTAGTCATCGGGGGAGGGGATGAGCAGTTCTTC | CASRVVIGGGDEQFF
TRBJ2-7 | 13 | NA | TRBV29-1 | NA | TGCAGCGTTGAAGGTCGTGGGGACTACGAGCAGTACTTC | CSVEGRGDYEQYF
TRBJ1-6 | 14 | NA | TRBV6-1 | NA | TGTGCCAGCAACCAGGGATTCTATAATTCACCCCTCCACTTT | CASNQGFYNSPLHF
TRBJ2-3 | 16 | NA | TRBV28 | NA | TGTGCCAGCAGTTTACTGGACGCCCAGGATACAGATACGCAGTATTTT | CASSLLDAQDTDTQYF
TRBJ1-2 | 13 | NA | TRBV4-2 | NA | TGTGCCAGCAGCCAGGTCGGAACCTATGGCTACACCTTC | CASSQVGTYGYTF
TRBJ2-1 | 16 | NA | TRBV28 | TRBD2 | TGTGCCAGCAGTTTATTTGGGACTACCTTATACAATGAGCAGTTCTTC | CASSLFGTTLYNEQFF
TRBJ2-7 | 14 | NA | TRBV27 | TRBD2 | TGTGCCAGCAGTTTAGCGGGAGGTCGGTACGAGCAGTACTTC | CASSLAGGRYEQYF
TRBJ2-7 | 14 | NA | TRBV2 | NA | TGTGCCAGCAGTGACCCGACTAGACTCCACGAGCAGTACTTC | CASSDPTRLHEQYF
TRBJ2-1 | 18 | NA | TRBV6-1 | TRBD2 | TGTGCCAGCAGTGGACTAGCGGGAGGGCTTATCAATTTCGATGAGCAGTTCTTC | CASSGLAGGLINFDEQFF
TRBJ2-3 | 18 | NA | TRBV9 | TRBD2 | TGTGCCAGCAGCGTAGCGCTAGCGGGAAGTAGAAGCACAGATACGCAGTATTTT | CASSVALAGSRSTDTQYF
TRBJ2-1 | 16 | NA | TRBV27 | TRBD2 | TGTGCCAGCAGTCCATTGGGACTAGCGGGAGATGGTGAGCAGTTCTTC | CASSPLGLAGDGEQFF
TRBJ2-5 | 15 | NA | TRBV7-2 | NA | TGTGCCAGCAGCTCCACAGGGGAGGGGGAAGAGACCCAGTACTTC | CASSSTGEGEETQYF
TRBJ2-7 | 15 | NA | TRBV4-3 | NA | TGCGCCAGCAGCCCTAGTCTAGGACCTTCCTACGAGCAGTACTTC | CASSPSLGPSYEQYF
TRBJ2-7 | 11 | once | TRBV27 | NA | TGTGCCAGCAGGGGCTCCTACGAGCAGTACTTC | CASRGSYEQYF
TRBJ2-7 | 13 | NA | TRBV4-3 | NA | TGCGCCAGCAGCCAAGGATTGGGTTACGAGCAGTACTTC | CASSQGLGYEQYF
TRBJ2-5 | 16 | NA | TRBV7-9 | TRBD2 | TGTGCCAGCAGCCCCCTAGCGGGAGGGCCGTCAGAGACCCAGTACTTC | CASSPLAGGPSETQYF
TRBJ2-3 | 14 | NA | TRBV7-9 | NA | TGTGCCAGCAGCCCCTATAAGGCCACAGATACGCAGTATTTT | CASSPYKATDTQYF
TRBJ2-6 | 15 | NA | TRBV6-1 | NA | TGTGCCAGCAGCGGCCAGTGGTCAGGGGCCAACGTCCTGACTTTC | CASSGQWSGANVLTF
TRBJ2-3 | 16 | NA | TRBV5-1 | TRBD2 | TGCGCCAGCCGGACTAGCGAGGGGACCCTTACAGATACGCAGTATTTT | CASRTSEGTLTDTQYF
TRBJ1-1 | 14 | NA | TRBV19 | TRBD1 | TGTGCCAGTAGTATACACAGGGGTGGCACTGAAGCTTTCTTT | CASSIHRGGTEAFF
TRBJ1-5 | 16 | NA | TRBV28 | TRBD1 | TGTGCCAGCAGAGACAGGGGGGGCTATAGCAATCAGCCCCAGCATTTT | CASRDRGGYSNQPQHF
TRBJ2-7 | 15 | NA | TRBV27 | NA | TGTGCCAGCAGTTTATCCGACAGGACCCCGTACGAGCAGTACTTC | CASSLSDRTPYEQYF
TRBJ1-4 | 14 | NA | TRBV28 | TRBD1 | TGTGCCAGCAGTTACAGGGGGAACGGTGAAAAACTGTTTTTT | CASSYRGNGEKLFF
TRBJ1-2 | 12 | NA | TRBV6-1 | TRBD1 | TGTGCCAGCAGATTGACAGGGTCTGGCTACACCTTC | CASRLTGSGYTF
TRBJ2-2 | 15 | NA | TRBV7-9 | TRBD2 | TGTGCCAGCAGCCTGACTAGCGGGAACACCGGGGAGCTGTTTTTT | CASSLTSGNTGELFF
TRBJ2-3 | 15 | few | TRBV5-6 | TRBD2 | TGTGCCAGCAGCCATTTAGCGGGAGGCTCAGATACGCAGTATTTT | CASSHLAGGSDTQYF